Listed below are T cell receptor beta chains from one sample, sequenced in a study of T cell responses to AZD1222 COVID-19 vaccine. Measured with immunoSEQ multiplex PCR; TCRdb has only the in-frame clones, and not every one. Of about 200,000 clones listed, roughly nine tenths are singletons. The source was peripheral blood, collected 28 days after the second AZD1222 dose. These receptors came from an adult who received the AZD1222 COVID-19 vaccine. CDR3s include the opening cysteine and the closing phenylalanine or tryptophan. The D gene is left open where the match is weak. Expanded clones get a size class; other rows say once, few or many, or leave the size out.

TRBJ2-7 | NA | 15 | TRBV24-1 | TRBD1 | TGTGCCACCAGTGACGGAGGACAGGGGGCTTACGAGCAGTACTTC | CATSDGGQGAYEQYF
TRBJ1-5 | NA | 15 | TRBV4-1 | NA | TGCGCCAGCAGCCAAGAGCTCTCAGGGTTTCAGCCCCAGCATTTT | CASSQELSGFQPQHF
TRBJ1-2 | NA | 12 | TRBV18 | NA | TGTGCCAGCTCCAGGGGACAATCTGGCTACACCTTC | CASSRGQSGYTF
TRBJ2-5 | NA | 14 | TRBV10-1 | TRBD1 | TGCGCCAGCAGTGACCACAGGGGTGAAGAGACCCAGTACTTC | CASSDHRGEETQYF
TRBJ1-5 | NA | 13 | TRBV2 | TRBD1 | TGTGCCTGGGGGGACAGCATTGATCAGCCCCAGCATTTT | CAWGDSIDQPQHF
TRBJ1-1 | NA | 16 | TRBV5-1 | NA | TGCGCCAGCAGCTCGACACCGGGTCCCGGTAACACTGAAGCTTTCTTT | CASSSTPGPGNTEAFF
TRBJ2-2 | NA | 18 | TRBV11-2 | TRBD2 | TGTGCCAGCAGCTTCCCGACTAGCGGCTCACCGAACACCGGGGAGCTGTTTTTT | CASSFPTSGSPNTGELFF
TRBJ2-1 | NA | 15 | TRBV11-3 | NA | TGTGCCAGCAGGAACGGGCTCTCCTTGAACAATGAGCAGTTCTTC | CASRNGLSLNNEQFF
TRBJ1-4 | NA | 15 | TRBV6-1 | NA | TGTGCCAGCAGTGAAATGGGGTTAGCTAATGAAAAACTGTTTTTT | CASSEMGLANEKLFF
TRBJ2-2 | NA | 14 | TRBV5-1 | NA | TGCGCCAGCAGCCCTGGGACCAACACCGGGGAGCTGTTTTTT | CASSPGTNTGELFF
TRBJ2-6 | NA | 17 | TRBV21-1 | NA | TGTGCCAGCAGCAAAGCGGTTACAACTGGTGGGGCCAACGTCCTGACTTTC | CASSKAVTTGGANVLTF
TRBJ2-3 | NA | 16 | TRBV10-1 | NA | TGCGCCAGCAGTGAGTCATCAGCGGTCGGCACAGATACGCAGTATTTT | CASSESSAVGTDTQYF
TRBJ1-3 | NA | 15 | TRBV28 | TRBD1 | TGTGCCAGCAGGGCTCAGGGGGGTGGCGGAAACACCATATATTTT | CASRAQGGGGNTIYF
TRBJ2-6 | NA | 15 | TRBV19 | NA | TGTGCCAGTAGTCAAGACCAAACTGGGGCCAACGTCCTGACTTTC | CASSQDQTGANVLTF
TRBJ2-2 | NA | 15 | TRBV5-5 | TRBD1 | TGTGCCAGCAGCAACCGGGACAGGAACACCGGGGAGCTGTTTTTT | CASSNRDRNTGELFF
TRBJ2-7 | NA | 13 | TRBV28 | NA | TGTGCCCCCCTAATTGGCGGAATCTACGAGCAGTACTTC | CAPLIGGIYEQYF
TRBJ1-2 | NA | 14 | TRBV28 | TRBD1 | TGTGCCAGCAGTTCGACAGGGACTAGCTATGGCTACACCTTC | CASSSTGTSYGYTF
TRBJ2-7 | NA | 13 | TRBV19 | NA | TGTGCCACCTCACCGTCGGGGATAGGCGAGCAGTACTTC | CATSPSGIGEQYF
TRBJ2-1 | NA | 13 | TRBV7-8 | NA | TGTGCCAGCAGGAGGGTTGGGATCAATGAGCAGTTCTTC | CASRRVGINEQFF
TRBJ1-2 | NA | 14 | TRBV28 | NA | TGTGCCAGCAGTACACAGCAGACAGTCTATGGCTACACCTTC | CASSTQQTVYGYTF
TRBJ1-5 | NA | 14 | TRBV7-9 | TRBD1 | TGTGCCAGCAGCGTGGACAGGGGCGATCAGCCCCAGCATTTT | CASSVDRGDQPQHF
TRBJ2-7 | NA | 14 | TRBV28 | NA | TGTGCCAGCCTGGGGGCGGGATTGGTGTACGAGCAGTACTTC | CASLGAGLVYEQYF
TRBJ1-3 | NA | 14 | TRBV19 | NA | TGTGCCAGTACTCTCGAAAACTCTGGAAACACCATATATTTT | CASTLENSGNTIYF
TRBJ1-1 | NA | 13 | TRBV30 | NA | TGTGCCTGGAGTCCCGGGCCCCCGGGTGAAGCTTTCTTT | CAWSPGPPGEAFF
TRBJ2-4 | NA | 14 | TRBV5-1 | NA | TGCGCCAGCAGCTTGGACACCGGGACAAACATTCAGTACTTC | CASSLDTGTNIQYF
TRBJ2-1 | NA | 15 | TRBV3-1/TRBV3-2 | NA | TGTGCCAGCAGCCAACGGACGGGCCCAGCTCGGGGGCAGTTCTTC | CASSQRTGPARGQFF
TRBJ2-7 | NA | 15 | TRBV7-8 | TRBD1 | TGTGCCAGCAGCTTAGGAGGGGACAGGGGGCACGAGCAGTACTTC | CASSLGGDRGHEQYF
TRBJ2-1 | few | 17 | TRBV30 | TRBD2 | TGTGCCTGGAGTGTACGTTTCTCTAGCCGGGAGGGCAATGAGCAGTTCTTC | CAWSVRFSSREGNEQFF
TRBJ1-5 | NA | 15 | TRBV11-3 | NA | TGTGCCAGCAGCTTAGACGGCGGGAGCAATCAGCCCCAGCATTTT | CASSLDGGSNQPQHF
TRBJ2-3 | NA | 16 | TRBV6-1 | TRBD1 | TGTGCCAGCAGTGTGCGGGACAGGGGGCAGAGGGATACGCAGTATTTT | CASSVRDRGQRDTQYF